This T cell receptor (beta chain) was documented in a study of T cell clonality in common variable immunodeficiency. This clone occurred many times. Its antigen is not identified. The CDR3 is cut off 3 residues early in the read; its end comes from the germline J gene. Germline V lookup: CDR1 SGHDN, CDR2 FVKESK. The CDR3 sequence is 15 residues long. V lost 3 bases to trimming and J lost 0 bases, with 8 bases between them. General study results and limits: T cell subpopulation sequencing would be needed to explain CVID clonality. Reportedly, TCR beta sequences from common variable immunodeficiency showed fewer deletions and N-nucleotide insertions.

CVID meant reduced serum IgG, IgA and/or IgM plus specific antibody deficiency. Both groups were predominantly of Caucasian heritage. Heparinized whole blood, roughly 5 to 8 ml, came from each donor. Sequenced by immunoSEQ multiplex PCR; TCRdb stores in-frame clones only, minus some. Observed in the sample are about 28,000 clones, none of them singletons. This chain joins TRBV14 and TRBJ2-2; the D gene is possibly TRBD1 (6 bases). This receptor was identified in a human donor with common variable immunodeficiency. The specimen sequenced was peripheral blood mononuclear cells. The part of the CDR3 DNA that was read is TGTGCCAGCAGCCAGGGGACACCGAACACCGGGGAG. Translating it yields CASSQGTPNTGE. The full CDR3 is CASSQGTPNTGELFF. Variable domain in full (rest from reference TRBV14 and TRBJ2-2): EAGVTQFPSHSVIEKGQTVTLRCDPISGHDNLYWYRRVMGKEIKFLLHFVKESKQDESGMPNNRFLAERTGGTYSTLKVQPAELEDSGVYFCASSQGTPNTGELFFGEGSRLTVL.